The rows below give T cell receptor beta chains drawn from one sample of a study of memory CD4+ T cells and cytomegalovirus serostatus. Assay: immunoSEQ multiplex PCR; the TCRdb copy retains only in-frame clones and omits some. This sample has about 50,000 clones; 82% occur once, and the top ten carry roughly 0.4%. The sequencing sample was made of memory CD4+ T cells from blood. The receptor set was obtained from an adult in good health and CMV-seronegative. Each CDR3 is given with its conserved first and last residue. The order of the fields is D gene, clone size, J gene, V gene, CDR3 protein, CDR3 DNA. The D gene is left open where the match is weak. A row's size may be missing; if present it is once, few, many or a size class.

. . TRBJ1-2 TRBV28 CASSTTGGLAGYTF TGTGCCAGCAGTACCACGGGGGGGCTTGCCGGCTACACCTTC
. once TRBJ1-2 TRBV12-1 CASSFRGSGSLLTNYGYTF TGTGCCAGCAGCTTTAGGGGATCGGGCAGCTTATTGACTAACTATGGCTACACCTTC
. . TRBJ1-5 TRBV7-2 CASSPVRNQPQHF TGTGCCAGCAGCCCTGTCAGGAATCAGCCCCAGCATTTT
TRBD2 . TRBJ2-7 TRBV9 CASSSRSGDSYEQYF TGTGCCAGCAGCTCCCGAAGCGGGGATTCCTACGAGCAGTACTTC
TRBD2 . TRBJ2-5 TRBV19 CASKTAGGPGETQYF TGTGCCAGTAAGACAGCGGGGGGGCCGGGAGAGACCCAGTACTTC
. . TRBJ1-2 TRBV27 CASSLFGGSYGYTF TGTGCCAGCAGTTTATTCGGGGGGTCCTATGGCTACACCTTC
. . TRBJ2-5 TRBV11-2 CASSLDRSGETQYF TGTGCCAGCAGCTTAGACAGATCCGGGGAGACCCAGTACTTC
. few TRBJ2-2 TRBV5-8 CASSLGVRTNTGELFF TGTGCCAGCAGCTTGGGAGTCAGGACGAACACCGGGGAGCTGTTTTTT
. few TRBJ1-1 TRBV2 CASTWGAEAFF TGTGCCAGCACCTGGGGAGCTGAAGCTTTCTTT
TRBD1 . TRBJ2-1 TRBV19 CASSMTGGNNEQFF TGTGCCAGTAGTATGACAGGGGGAAACAATGAGCAGTTCTTC
. . TRBJ1-2 TRBV5-4 CASSPDFYGYTF TGTGCCAGCAGCCCGGACTTTTATGGCTACACCTTC
TRBD2 . TRBJ2-3 TRBV7-9 CASSPKRGGSTDTQYF TGTGCCAGCAGCCCAAAGCGGGGGGGTAGCACAGATACGCAGTATTTT
. . TRBJ2-3 TRBV9 CASSVGGDIITDTQYF TGTGCCAGCAGCGTAGGTGGGGACATTATCACAGATACGCAGTATTTT
. . TRBJ2-3 TRBV18 CASSQITGSDTQYF TGTGCCAGCTCACAGATAACAGGGTCAGATACGCAGTATTTT
. . TRBJ1-2 TRBV30 CACQWGAGNGYTF TGTGCCTGCCAGTGGGGGGCGGGGAATGGCTACACCTTC
TRBD1 . TRBJ1-5 TRBV10-3 CAISESAGTDKQPQHF TGTGCCATCAGTGAGTCAGCGGGGACAGATAAGCAGCCCCAGCATTTT
TRBD1 once TRBJ1-3 TRBV19 CASSTKGAQGTSGNTIYF TGTGCCAGTAGTACCAAGGGGGCACAGGGGACCTCTGGAAACACCATATATTTT
TRBD1 . TRBJ1-5 TRBV6-5 CASRLGTAPNQPQHF TGTGCCAGCAGACTTGGGACAGCCCCTAATCAGCCCCAGCATTTT
. . TRBJ1-3 TRBV6-1 CASSKTAYTGNTIYF TGTGCCAGCAGTAAGACTGCATACACTGGAAACACCATATATTTT
. . TRBJ2-2 TRBV6-5 CASRPDREWTGELFF TGTGCCAGCAGACCCGACAGAGAATGGACCGGGGAGCTGTTTTTT
. few TRBJ1-1 TRBV7-9 CASSSIRTVNTEAFF TGTGCCAGCAGCTCAATCCGGACAGTGAACACTGAAGCTTTCTTT
. . TRBJ1-3 TRBV9 CASSVPGNTIYF TGTGCCAGCAGCGTACCGGGAAACACCATATATTTT
TRBD1 . TRBJ1-3 TRBV7-8 CASSSLGTASGNTIYF TGTGCCAGCAGCTCCCTCGGGACAGCTTCTGGAAACACCATATATTTT
TRBD1 . TRBJ1-4 TRBV5-1 CASSPRQGTTNEKLFF TGCGCCAGCAGCCCCAGACAGGGGACAACTAATGAAAAACTGTTTTTT
. few TRBJ1-6 TRBV18 CASSPGLSESPLHF TGTGCCAGCTCACCCGGTTTATCAGAATCACCCCTCCACTTT
. . TRBJ1-5 TRBV5-6 CASSLYPNQPQHF TGTGCCAGCAGCTTGTACCCGAATCAGCCCCAGCATTTT
TRBD1 . TRBJ2-1 TRBV2 CASQRGTVYNEQFF TGTGCCAGCCAACGAGGGACAGTTTACAATGAGCAGTTCTTC
TRBD1 . TRBJ1-4 TRBV9 CASSARQGSGVGGEKLFF TGTGCCAGCAGCGCCCGACAGGGATCCGGGGTGGGAGGTGAAAAACTGTTTTTT
. . TRBJ1-1 TRBV27 CASSLSWPTDVAFF TGTGCCAGCAGTTTATCGTGGCCCACCGATGTAGCTTTCTTT
. . TRBJ2-7 TRBV5-1 CASSLGQDYGEQYF TGCGCCAGCAGCTTGGGACAGGATTATGGTGAGCAGTACTTC
. . TRBJ2-5 TRBV28 CASIQAGQQETQYF TGTGCCAGTATACAAGCGGGTCAGCAAGAGACCCAGTACTTC
TRBD1 . TRBJ2-5 TRBV5-1 CASSGTPGGETQYF TGCGCCAGCAGCGGAACCCCAGGGGGCGAGACCCAGTACTTC
. . TRBJ1-3 TRBV11-2 CASSSHRGAGNTIYF TGTGCCAGCAGCTCGCATCGGGGGGCTGGAAACACCATATATTTT
. . TRBJ1-2 TRBV7-3 CASSPSPGSNYGYTF TGTGCCAGCAGCCCGAGCCCGGGGTCTAACTATGGCTACACCTTC
TRBD1 . TRBJ1-2 TRBV10-3 CAISELVGTVYGYTF TGTGCCATCAGTGAGCTTGTTGGGACAGTCTATGGCTACACCTTC
. few TRBJ2-5 TRBV5-1 CASSLVGGETQYF TGCGCCAGCAGCTTGGTTGGCGGGGAGACCCAGTACTTC
. . TRBJ1-1 TRBV5-4 CASSFDRENTEAFF TGTGCCAGCAGCTTCGACAGAGAAAACACTGAAGCTTTCTTT
. . TRBJ2-6 TRBV6-6 CATAQGSGANVLTF TGTGCCACCGCTCAAGGCTCTGGGGCCAACGTCCTGACTTTC
TRBD2 . TRBJ2-3 TRBV18 CASSPLAGGTDTQYF TGTGCCAGCTCACCATTAGCGGGGGGTACAGATACGCAGTATTTT
. . TRBJ2-1 TRBV2 CASSGTRNEQFF TGTGCCAGCAGTGGAACTAGGAATGAGCAGTTCTTC
TRBD1 . TRBJ1-4 TRBV5-5 CASSDSDRPGEKLFF TGTGCCAGCAGCGATTCGGACAGGCCCGGGGAAAAACTGTTTTTT
. . TRBJ2-1 TRBV15 CATSRDSTAGEQFF TGTGCCACCAGCAGAGATTCGACAGCGGGTGAGCAGTTCTTC
. . TRBJ1-5 TRBV19 CASSKSWRGGNQPQHF TGTGCCAGTAGTAAGAGTTGGAGGGGCGGCAATCAGCCCCAGCATTTT
TRBD1 . TRBJ1-4 TRBV28 CASSLGTGAYNEKLFF TGTGCCAGCAGTTTAGGGACAGGGGCCTATAATGAAAAACTGTTTTTT
TRBD2 . TRBJ2-5 TRBV5-1 CASSLALAGGPQETQYF TGCGCCAGCAGCTTGGCTCTAGCGGGGGGCCCTCAAGAGACCCAGTACTTC
. . TRBJ2-1 TRBV11-2 CASSLMVAYNEQFF TGTGCCAGCAGCTTAATGGTGGCCTACAATGAGCAGTTCTTC
. . TRBJ1-2 TRBV5-4 CASSLFSVWRVTGVYGYTF TGTGCCAGCAGCTTGTTTTCCGTCTGGAGGGTGACAGGAGTCTATGGCTACACCTTC
TRBD2 once TRBJ2-7 TRBV9 CASSPRASGSYEQYF TGTGCCAGCAGCCCCCGGGCTAGCGGCTCCTACGAGCAGTACTTC
. . TRBJ2-2 TRBV5-6 CASSLNRRDTGELFF TGTGCCAGCAGCTTAAACAGGCGTGACACCGGGGAGCTGTTTTTT
. . TRBJ1-4 TRBV7-2 CASSLALAREGEKLFF TGTGCCAGCAGCTTAGCGCTGGCCAGGGAGGGGGAAAAACTGTTTTTT
TRBD1 . TRBJ1-1 TRBV9 CASSPQTGVTEAFF TGTGCCAGCAGCCCACAAACAGGGGTGACTGAAGCTTTCTTT
TRBD2 few TRBJ2-5 TRBV5-6 CASSLVSGGWKTQYF TGTGCCAGCAGCTTGGTTAGCGGGGGGTGGAAGACCCAGTACTTC
TRBD1 . TRBJ2-1 TRBV7-2 CASSSLTGGSEQFF TGTGCCAGCAGCTCCCTGACAGGGGGCAGTGAGCAGTTCTTC
. . TRBJ2-3 TRBV28 CASQTSLTDTQYF TGTGCCAGCCAGACTAGTCTAACAGATACGCAGTATTTT